This T cell receptor (beta chain) was sequenced during a study of identical twins. The CDR3 length is 15 residues. With 5 bases clipped from V and 0 bases from J, the junction kept 9 bases outside the gene matches. Germline V gives CDR1 SQVTM, CDR2 ANQGSEA. Note on this clonotype: What it binds is not known.

TCRdb passed the 5' RACE reads through MiXCR, listing each CDR3 protein once. The table has hundreds of thousands of distinct CDR3 sequences, 5.5% to 6.5% seen once. Findings of the study overall: The study drew conclusions from cross-sectional statistical analysis, not from following the same donors. Partial confounding of zero-insertion analyses by invariant MAIT and iNKT cells was possible.

V and J are TRBV29-1 and TRBJ1-1; TRBD1 matches at 7 bases. The sequencing input was naive T cells sorted from blood. This clonotype was sampled from a young man in good health. CDR3: CSVSGGGSMNTEAFF. As DNA, the CDR3 is TGCAGCGTTTCAGGGGGAGGCAGTATGAACACTGAAGCTTTCTTT.